These 32 T cell receptor beta chains were sequenced from one sample in a study of shared clonotypes between healthy human individuals. Here immunoSEQ multiplex PCR was the method, and the copy in TCRdb shows in-frame clones only, minus some. The sample has a few million clones; 85% to 95% are singletons. The sequenced sample was naive CD4+ T cells from PBMCs. Subset denoted: CD45RA+ positively selected. The receptors stem from a young man in good health. Some clones in this sample may be carry-over from other donors' samples.

The rearrangement joins TRBV9 to TRBJ1-1, with D maybe TRBD1 (5 bases). Trimming removed 4 bases from V and 3 bases from J, with 16 bases in between. The CDR3 is made up of 15 amino acids. The germline V gene has CDR1 SGDLS and CDR2 YYNGEE. CDR3 protein: CASSPRPLGDTEAFF. In nucleotides, the CDR3 is TGTGCCAGCAGCCCCCGACCACTGGGGGACACTGAAGCTTTCTTT.

This chain connects TRBV28 to TRBJ2-2; tentatively, D is TRBD1 or TRBD2 (5 bases each). The CDR3 length is 13 residues. Between the trimmed V and J ends, which lost 10 bases and 8 bases, there was a span of 17 bases. From germline, CDR1 is MDHEN and CDR2 SYDVKM. In nucleotides, the CDR3 is TGTGCCATCGGGACCCAAAGTAGGGGGGAGCTGTTTTTT. Translating it yields CAIGTQSRGELFF.

The CDR3 bases are TGTGCCAGCAGCTCGAGGGGGGCGGCAGGGGCGATTAACTATGGCTACACCTTC. Residues: CASSSRGAAGAINYGYTF. The chain has TRBV7-9 and TRBJ1-2; maybe TRBD1 (6 bases). Trimming removed 4 bases from V and 1 base from J, with 22 bases in between. The CDR3 has 18 residues. Per germline, CDR1 SEHNR and CDR2 FQNEAQ (reference sequence).

This clone was observed a few times. This chain uses TRBV25-1 with TRBJ1-1; D call uncertain. Looked up from germline, CDR1 is MGHDK and CDR2 is SYGVNS. The CDR3 runs 11 residues. V shed 4 bases and J shed 5 bases, with 5 bases lying between them. CDR3 loop: CASSGLTEAFF. Written as DNA, the CDR3 is TGTGCCAGCAGTGGATTAACTGAAGCTTTCTTT.

The rearrangement joins TRBV6-1 to TRBJ1-5; no firm D call. The CDR3 contains 15 residues. V was pared by 0 bases and J by 7 bases, with 13 bases between. Germline lookup yields CDR1 MNHNS and CDR2 SASEGT. CDR3: CASSEAEEIWQPQHF. CDR3 nucleotide sequence: TGTGCCAGCAGTGAAGCGGAGGAAATCTGGCAGCCCCAGCATTTT.

The chain combines TRBV28 with TRBJ1-4; D is unresolved. V lost 4 bases, J lost 8 bases, and 5 bases lay in between. Per the germline V gene, CDR1 is MDHEN and CDR2 is SYDVKM. The CDR3 has 11 amino acids. Here the CDR3 DNA reads TGTGCCAGCAGTTGGTTAGAAAAACTGTTTTTT. This encodes CASSWLEKLFF.

The chain uses TRBV27 and TRBJ1-2, with D tentatively TRBD1 (6 bases). Trimming left V 6 bases short and J 6 bases short, with 17 bases between. The V gene's germline CDR1 is MNHEY and CDR2 SMNVEV (reference sequence). The CDR3 consists of 14 residues. The CDR3 nucleotides read TGTGCCAGCAGGGGGGCCGGGGGAAGGGATGGCTACACCTTC. Translated, it gives CASRGAGGRDGYTF.

The chain uses TRBV7-7 and TRBJ2-1; TRBD2 might be the D (6 bases). The V gene lost 1 base and the J gene lost 7 bases, with 11 bases spanning the gap. This CDR3 has 14 residues. The germline V gene has CDR1 SSHAT and CDR2 FNYEAQ (reference sequence). CDR3 sequence: CASSLVPGVNEQFF. Here the CDR3 DNA reads TGTGCCAGCAGCTTAGTCCCGGGAGTAAATGAGCAGTTCTTC.

The gene calls are TRBV2 and TRBJ2-6; the D is unclear. The V and J ends lost 9 bases and 2 bases respectively, with 14 bases between them. CDR1 is SNHLY and CDR2 is FYNNEI in the germline V gene. The CDR3 is made up of 15 amino acids. Written as DNA, the CDR3 is TGTGCCAGTCGGCCCGCCAATCCTGGGGCCAACGTCCTGACTTTC. Protein: CASRPANPGANVLTF.

This chain connects TRBV10-3 to TRBJ2-5, with a weak D call TRBD2 (7 bases). CDR3 length equals 15 residues. Trimming left V 4 bases short and J 3 bases short, with 15 bases between. Germline CDR1 is ENHRY and CDR2 is SYGVKD. CDR3 nucleotides: TGTGCCATCAGTGGTCGGGGGGCGCTTGAAGAGACCCAGTACTTC. Translation: CAISGRGALEETQYF.

This sequence joins TRBV28 and TRBJ1-3; D call uncertain. The CDR3 length is 14 residues. Between the trimmed V and J ends, which lost 3 bases and 0 bases, there was a span of 6 bases. Looked up from germline, CDR1 is MDHEN and CDR2 is SYDVKM. The CDR3 DNA is TGTGCCAGCAGTTTTCCGCCCTCTGGAAACACCATATATTTT. Translation gives CASSFPPSGNTIYF.

V gene TRBV6-5 combines with J gene TRBJ1-1; TRBD1 agrees at 7 bases. The CDR3 length is 15 residues. The trim removed 5 bases at V and 1 base at J, leaving 7 bases unmatched. Germline lookup yields CDR1 MNHEY and CDR2 SVGAGI. The CDR3 spells CASSPRTGENTEAFF. The DNA for the CDR3 is TGTGCCAGCAGTCCCAGGACAGGAGAGAACACTGAAGCTTTCTTT.

V and J are TRBV5-4 and TRBJ2-4; D uncertain. This CDR3 has 15 residues. Germline CDR1 SGHNT, CDR2 YYREEE (reference sequence). V lost 5 bases to trimming and J lost 3 bases, with 15 bases between them. CDR3 in amino acids: CASSHRRGVKNIQYF. The CDR3 DNA reads as TGTGCCAGCAGTCACCGTCGAGGCGTCAAAAACATTCAGTACTTC.

The chain has TRBV9 and TRBJ2-2; TRBD2 matches at 15 bases. CDR3 length equals 15 residues. CDR1 SGDLS and CDR2 YYNGEE come from the germline V gene. V gave up 4 bases and J gave up 8 bases; unmatched junction bases: 3. The CDR3 loop is CASSLGLAGGGELFF. In DNA form, the CDR3 reads TGTGCCAGCAGCCTGGGACTAGCGGGAGGTGGGGAGCTGTTTTTT.

J is TRBJ1-1 and V is TRBV20-1, with TRBD1 identical over 9 bases. Germline CDR1 is DFQATT and CDR2 is SNEGSKA (reference sequence). The CDR3 has 11 residues. CDR3 loop: CRATGGTEAFF. Here the CDR3 DNA reads TGCAGGGCGACAGGGGGCACTGAAGCTTTCTTT.

This clone was detected once. The V call is TRBV7-3, the J call TRBJ2-7; 9 bases agree with TRBD1. This CDR3 has 15 residues. J lost 2 bases, V lost 5 bases, and 7 bases had no gene match. Germline CDR1 SGHTA, CDR2 FQGTGA. The CDR3 loop reads CASSITQGAPYEQYF. DNA for the CDR3: TGTGCCAGCAGCATCACACAGGGGGCGCCCTACGAGCAGTACTTC.

A word on this clone: The same CDR3 is also encoded by other DNA sequences in this sample. V is TRBV6-5 and J is TRBJ1-1, with a tentative D call TRBD1 (5 bases). Germline V gene lookup returns CDR1 MNHEY and CDR2 SVGAGI. The V and J ends lost 0 bases and 8 bases respectively, with 7 bases between them. The CDR3 runs 12 residues. The DNA of the CDR3 is TGTGCCAGCAGTTACTCGCGGGGCGAAGCTTTCTTT. As protein: CASSYSRGEAFF.

The V and J genes are TRBV11-2 and TRBJ2-1, with D unclear. The CDR3 has 13 amino acids. Germline CDR1 and CDR2: SGHAT and FQNNGV. V dropped 5 bases and J dropped 9 bases, with 14 bases sitting between them. CDR3 DNA: TGTGCCAGCAGCCCACAGCCGGGTCGTGAGCAGTTCTTC. Amino acid sequence: CASSPQPGREQFF. Drawing the rest from reference TRBV11-2 and TRBJ2-1, the complete variable domain is EAGVAQSPRYKIIEKRQSVAFWCNPISGHATLYWYQQILGQGPKLLIQFQNNGVVDDSQLPKDRFSAERLKGVDSTLKIQPAKLEDSAVYLCASSPQPGREQFFGPGTRLTVL.

The genes are TRBV4-1 and TRBJ2-7; 9 positions agree with TRBD1. Trimming cost V 4 bases and J 5 bases; bases outside gene matches: 15. Per germline, CDR1 MGHRA and CDR2 YSYEKL. CDR3 length: 17 residues. CDR3 in DNA: TGCGCCAGCAGCCCAGTACCTGTCCGGGACAGGGTACACGAGCAGTACTTC. Protein product: CASSPVPVRDRVHEQYF.

This clone was recorded once. V is TRBV30 and J is TRBJ1-1; weak D call: TRBD1 (5 bases). The CDR3 contains 13 residues. Trimming left V 0 bases short and J 3 bases short, with 8 bases between. Germline V gives CDR1 GTSNPN, CDR2 SVGIG (reference sequence). CDR3 residues: CAWSVGVHTEAFF. DNA for the CDR3: TGTGCCTGGAGTGTGGGGGTACACACTGAAGCTTTCTTT.

The CDR3 DNA is TGTGCCAGCAGATTCGCTTCCGGGGAGACCCAGTACTTC. Its translation is CASRFASGETQYF. This chain joins TRBV2 and TRBJ2-5; no firm D call. V was trimmed by 6 bases and J by 5 bases, leaving 13 bases between them. The CDR3 totals 13 residues. Germline V CDR1 and CDR2: SNHLY, FYNNEI. The variable domain in full, completed from reference TRBV2 and TRBJ2-5, reads EPEVTQTPSHQVTQMGQEVILRCVPISNHLYFYWYRQILGQKVEFLVSFYNNEISEKSEIFDDQFSVERPDGSNFTLKIRSTKLEDSAMYFCASRFASGETQYFGPGTRLLVL.

The chain combines TRBV7-8 with TRBJ1-5, with 7 nucleotides matching TRBD1. Looked up from germline, CDR1 is SGHVS and CDR2 is FQNEAQ. V shed 5 bases, J shed 5 bases, and the junction held 9 bases outside the gene matches. This CDR3 is built from 15 residues. The CDR3 reads CASSILDRDYQPQHF. As DNA, the CDR3 is TGTGCCAGCAGCATACTAGACAGGGATTATCAGCCCCAGCATTTT.

A word on this clone: The sample holds other DNA sequences that translate to the same CDR3. V is TRBV20-1 and J is TRBJ1-3, with no clear D. CDR3 length equals 11 residues. Trimming removed 3 bases from V and 4 bases from J, with 4 bases in between. The germline V gene encodes CDR1 DFQATT and CDR2 SNEGSKA (reference sequence). The CDR3 coding sequence is TGCAGTGCTAGTACCGGAAACACCATATATTTT. Protein product: CSASTGNTIYF.

This clone has more than one count but fewer than ten. The chain joins TRBV5-4 to TRBJ1-1; TRBD1 agrees at 7 bases. V was pared by 5 bases and J by 1 base, with 2 bases of the junction left unmatched. The CDR3 is 13 residues long. Germline CDR1 and CDR2: SGHNT and YYREEE (reference sequence). CDR3 sequence reads: CASRPGGNTEAFF. The CDR3 bases are TGTGCCAGCAGGCCAGGGGGGAACACTGAAGCTTTCTTT.

The V call is TRBV27, the J call TRBJ2-1; 11 bases align to TRBD2. The CDR3 has 15 amino acids. Looked up from germline, CDR1 is MNHEY and CDR2 is SMNVEV (reference sequence). J was trimmed by 7 bases and V by 3 bases; bases with no gene match: 5. This CDR3 is CASSFLLAGVNEQFF. In DNA, the CDR3 is TGTGCCAGCAGTTTCTTACTAGCGGGAGTAAATGAGCAGTTCTTC.

This rearrangement joins TRBV5-1 to TRBJ1-2; the D is unclear. The CDR3 sequence is 14 residues long. Germline assignment: CDR1 SGHRS and CDR2 YFSETQ. V dropped 4 bases and J dropped 1 base, with 11 bases sitting between them. The chain's CDR3 is CASSPEGFNYGYTF. The CDR3 DNA reads TGCGCCAGCAGCCCCGAGGGCTTTAACTATGGCTACACCTTC. The entire variable domain, with the rest obtained from reference TRBV5-1 and TRBJ1-2, is as follows: KAGVTQTPRYLIKTRGQQVTLSCSPISGHRSVSWYQQTPGQGLQFLFEYFSETQRNKGNFPGRFSGRQFSNSRSEMNVSTLELGDSALYLCASSPEGFNYGYTFGSGTRLTVV.

This chain connects TRBV28 to TRBJ2-2; D is tentatively TRBD1 or TRBD2 (6 bases each). The V gene lost 3 bases and the J gene lost 7 bases, with 12 bases spanning the gap. This CDR3 is 14 amino acids long. Looked up from germline, CDR1 is MDHEN and CDR2 is SYDVKM. CDR3 DNA: TGTGCCAGCAGTTTCCGGGGGCGCATCGGGGAGCTGTTTTTT. Its protein product is CASSFRGRIGELFF.

In the case of this clone: This same CDR3 is encoded by further DNA sequences in the sample. V is TRBV19 and J is TRBJ2-7; D possibly matches TRBD1 or TRBD2 (5 bases each). V was clipped by 1 base and J by 2 bases, with 9 bases between them. This CDR3 contains 14 residues. Germline loops: CDR1 LNHDA, CDR2 SQIVND (reference sequence). The CDR3 DNA sequence: TGTGCCAGTAGTATAGGTGGGGGAACCTACGAGCAGTACTTC. Residues: CASSIGGGTYEQYF.

The V call is TRBV28, the J call TRBJ1-5; a weak D match, TRBD1 (6 bases). CDR3 length: 14 amino acids. The V gene's germline CDR1 is MDHEN and CDR2 SYDVKM. Trimming removed 6 bases at V and 3 bases at J, with 12 bases between. CDR3 sequence (DNA): TGTGCCAGCAGGGGGGGGCACTACAATCAGCCCCAGCATTTT. As protein: CASRGGHYNQPQHF.

The chain joins TRBV7-2 to TRBJ2-7; D gene ambiguous. The CDR3 runs 13 residues. Germline-derived CDR1 and CDR2 are SGHTA and FQGNSA. The germline V and J ends were trimmed by 2 bases and 7 bases, with 12 bases remaining between them. This chain's CDR3 is CASSLIQGQEQYF. For the CDR3, the DNA is TGTGCCAGCAGCTTAATCCAAGGCCAGGAGCAGTACTTC.

The rearrangement links TRBV5-1 to TRBJ1-2, with D perhaps TRBD1 (5 bases). The CDR3 spans 16 residues. Germline V gene sequence: CDR1 SGHRS, CDR2 YFSETQ. Trimming took off 4 bases at V and 1 base at J, with 17 bases between the two ends. The CDR3 nucleotides read TGCGCCAGCAGCCCCTCCCCGAAGACAGTTAACTATGGCTACACCTTC. Translation: CASSPSPKTVNYGYTF.

This chain uses TRBV29-1 with TRBJ2-1; 10 bases are shared with TRBD2. The V gene end was trimmed by 8 bases and the J gene end by 3 bases; junction bases not matched to a gene: 13. Germline CDR1 is SQVTM and CDR2 is ANQGSEA. CDR3 length: 16 residues. CDR3 sequence reads: CSTPGSSGSFYNEQFF. CDR3 nucleotides: TGCAGCACCCCTGGGTCTAGCGGGAGTTTCTACAATGAGCAGTTCTTC.